This T cell receptor beta chain was recorded in a study of T cell repertoires in cytomegalovirus infection. Each CDR3 protein is one row after TCRdb ran MiXCR on the reads. The repertoire consists of roughly 730,000 distinct CDR3 sequences, with 30% to 40% occurring once and the leading ten covering about 20%. Details on this clonotype: Its antigen is undetermined.

The source material was cultured PBMCs, sampled from culture after CMV antigen stimulation. This sequence originates from a human donor in good health (CMV status not recorded). Some clones in this sample may be carry-over from other donors' samples.

The CDR3 sequence: CASSDVDRALYEQYF. The CDR3 DNA reads as TGTGCCAGCAGTGACGTGGACAGGGCTCTTTACGAGCAGTACTTC. The chain links TRBV6-2 or TRBV6-3 to TRBJ2-7, with 8 nucleotides matching TRBD1. Germline assignment: CDR1 MNHEY and CDR2 SVGEGT. This CDR3 has 15 residues. After removal of 5 bases from V and 4 bases from J, the junction contained 10 bases not matched to a gene.